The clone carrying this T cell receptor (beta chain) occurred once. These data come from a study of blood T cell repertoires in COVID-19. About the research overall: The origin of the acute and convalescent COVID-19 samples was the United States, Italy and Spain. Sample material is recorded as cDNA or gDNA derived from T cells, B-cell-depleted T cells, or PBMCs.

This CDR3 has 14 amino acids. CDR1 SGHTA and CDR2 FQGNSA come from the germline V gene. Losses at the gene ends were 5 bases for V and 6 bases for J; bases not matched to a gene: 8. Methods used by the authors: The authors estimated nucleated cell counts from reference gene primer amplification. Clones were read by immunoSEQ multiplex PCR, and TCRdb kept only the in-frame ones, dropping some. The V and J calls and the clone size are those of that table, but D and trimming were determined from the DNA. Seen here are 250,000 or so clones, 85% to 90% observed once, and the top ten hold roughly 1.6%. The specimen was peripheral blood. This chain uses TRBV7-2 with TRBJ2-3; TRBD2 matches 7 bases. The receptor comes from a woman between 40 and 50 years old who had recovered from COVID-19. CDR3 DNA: TGTGCCAGCAGCCCCCTGACTAGCAGTGATACGCAGTATTTT. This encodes CASSPLTSSDTQYF.